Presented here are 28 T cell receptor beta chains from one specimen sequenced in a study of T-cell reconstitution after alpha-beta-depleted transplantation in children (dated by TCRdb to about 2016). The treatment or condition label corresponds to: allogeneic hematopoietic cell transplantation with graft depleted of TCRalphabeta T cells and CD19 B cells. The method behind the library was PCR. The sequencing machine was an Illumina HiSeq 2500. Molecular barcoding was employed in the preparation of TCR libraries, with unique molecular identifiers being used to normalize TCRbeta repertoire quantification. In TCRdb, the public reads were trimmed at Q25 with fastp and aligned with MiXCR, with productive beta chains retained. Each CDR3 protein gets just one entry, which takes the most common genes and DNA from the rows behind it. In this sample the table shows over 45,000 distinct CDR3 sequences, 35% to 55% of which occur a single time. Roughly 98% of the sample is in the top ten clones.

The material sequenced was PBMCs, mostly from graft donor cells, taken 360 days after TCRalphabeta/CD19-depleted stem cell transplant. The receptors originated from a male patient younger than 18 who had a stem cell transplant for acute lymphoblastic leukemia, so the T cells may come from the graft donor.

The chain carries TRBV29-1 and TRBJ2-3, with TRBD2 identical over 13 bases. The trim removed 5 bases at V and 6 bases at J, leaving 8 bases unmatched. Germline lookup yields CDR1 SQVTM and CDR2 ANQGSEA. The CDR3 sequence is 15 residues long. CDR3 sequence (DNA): TGCAGCGTTCCGGGGACTAGCGGGAAGGCGGATACGCAGTATTTT. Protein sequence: CSVPGTSGKADTQYF.

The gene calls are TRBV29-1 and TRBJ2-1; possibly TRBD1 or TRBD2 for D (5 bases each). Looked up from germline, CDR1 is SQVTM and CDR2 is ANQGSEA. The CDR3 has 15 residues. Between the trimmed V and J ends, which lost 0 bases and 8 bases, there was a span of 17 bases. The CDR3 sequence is CSVEEVGVGLHEQFF. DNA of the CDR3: TGCAGCGTTGAAGAGGTGGGGGTGGGGTTACATGAGCAGTTCTTC.

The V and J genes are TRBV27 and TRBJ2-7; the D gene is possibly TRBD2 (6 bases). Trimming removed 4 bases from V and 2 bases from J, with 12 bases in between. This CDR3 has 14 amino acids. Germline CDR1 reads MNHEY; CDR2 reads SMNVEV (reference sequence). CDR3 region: CASSSEGRTYEQYF. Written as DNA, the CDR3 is TGTGCCAGCAGTTCCGAAGGGAGGACCTACGAGCAGTACTTC.

This CDR3 is CASSFPGLAGGLSGPTNSTDTQYF. The DNA for the CDR3 is TGTGCCAGCAGTTTCCCGGGACTAGCGGGAGGGCTTTCTGGCCCCACAAATAGCACAGATACGCAGTATTTT. This chain connects TRBV27 to TRBJ2-3; TRBD2 matches at 16 bases. CDR1 is MNHEY and CDR2 is SMNVEV in the germline V gene (reference sequence). This CDR3 is 24 amino acids long. V shed 3 bases, J shed 0 bases, and the junction held 21 bases outside the gene matches.

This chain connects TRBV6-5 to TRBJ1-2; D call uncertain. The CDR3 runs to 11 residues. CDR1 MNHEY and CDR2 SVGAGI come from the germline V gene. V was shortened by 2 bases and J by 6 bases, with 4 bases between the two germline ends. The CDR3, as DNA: TGTGCCAGCAGTTACGGTCATGGCTACACCTTC. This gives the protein CASSYGHGYTF.

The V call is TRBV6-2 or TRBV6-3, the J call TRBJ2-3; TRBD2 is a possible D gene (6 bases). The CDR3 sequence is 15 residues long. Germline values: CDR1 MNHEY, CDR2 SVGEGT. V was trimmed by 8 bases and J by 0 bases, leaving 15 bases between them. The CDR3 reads CASGWGVASTDTQYF. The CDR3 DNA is TGTGCCAGCGGTTGGGGGGTGGCTAGCACAGATACGCAGTATTTT.

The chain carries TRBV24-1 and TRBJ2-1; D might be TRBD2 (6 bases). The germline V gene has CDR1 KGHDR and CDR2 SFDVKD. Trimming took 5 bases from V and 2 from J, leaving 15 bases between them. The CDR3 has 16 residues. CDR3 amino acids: CATSGSSGQAYNEQFF. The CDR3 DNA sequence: TGTGCCACCAGTGGATCGAGCGGGCAAGCCTACAATGAGCAGTTCTTC.

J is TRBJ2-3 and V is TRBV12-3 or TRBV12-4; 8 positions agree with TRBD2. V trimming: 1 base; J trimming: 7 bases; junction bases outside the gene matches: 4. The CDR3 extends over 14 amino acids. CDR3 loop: CASSLVGGAYTQYF. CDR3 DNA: TGTGCCAGCAGTTTAGTCGGGGGGGCCTATACGCAGTATTTT.

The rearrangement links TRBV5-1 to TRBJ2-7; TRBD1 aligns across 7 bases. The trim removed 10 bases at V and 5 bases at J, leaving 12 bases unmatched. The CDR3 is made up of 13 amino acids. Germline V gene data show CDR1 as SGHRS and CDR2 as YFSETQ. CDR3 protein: CAGPRLGTDEQYF. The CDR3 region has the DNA TGCGCCGGACCCCGACTCGGGACAGACGAGCAGTACTTC. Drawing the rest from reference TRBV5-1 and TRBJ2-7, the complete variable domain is KAGVTQTPRYLIKTRGQQVTLSCSPISGHRSVSWYQQTPGQGLQFLFEYFSETQRNKGNFPGRFSGRQFSNSRSEMNVSTLELGDSALYLCAGPRLGTDEQYFGPGTRLTVT.

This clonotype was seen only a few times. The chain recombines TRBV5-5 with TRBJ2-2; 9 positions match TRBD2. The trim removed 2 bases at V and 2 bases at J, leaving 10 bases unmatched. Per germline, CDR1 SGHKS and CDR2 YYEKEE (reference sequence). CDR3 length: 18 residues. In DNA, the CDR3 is TGTGCCAGCAGCTTCGAGTTCCTAGCGGGATCCAACACCGGGGAGCTGTTTTTT. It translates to CASSFEFLAGSNTGELFF.

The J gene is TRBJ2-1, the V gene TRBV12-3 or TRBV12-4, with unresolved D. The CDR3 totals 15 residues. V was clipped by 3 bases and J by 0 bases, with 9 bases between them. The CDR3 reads CASSLFASSYNEQFF. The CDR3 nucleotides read TGTGCCAGCAGTTTGTTTGCGAGCTCCTACAATGAGCAGTTCTTC.

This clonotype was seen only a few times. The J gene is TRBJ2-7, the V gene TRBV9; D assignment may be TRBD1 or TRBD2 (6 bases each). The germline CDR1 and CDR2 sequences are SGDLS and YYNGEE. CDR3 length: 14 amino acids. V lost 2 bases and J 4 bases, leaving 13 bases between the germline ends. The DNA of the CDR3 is TGTGCCAGCAGCGTGGAGGAGGGGGATTACGAGCAGTACTTC. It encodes CASSVEEGDYEQYF.

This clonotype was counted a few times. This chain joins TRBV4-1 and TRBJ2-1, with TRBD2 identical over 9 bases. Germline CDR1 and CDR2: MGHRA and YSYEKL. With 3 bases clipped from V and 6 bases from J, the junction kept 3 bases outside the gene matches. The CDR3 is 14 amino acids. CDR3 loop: CASSQSGRPNEQFF. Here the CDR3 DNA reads TGCGCCAGCAGCCAGAGCGGGAGGCCCAATGAGCAGTTCTTC.

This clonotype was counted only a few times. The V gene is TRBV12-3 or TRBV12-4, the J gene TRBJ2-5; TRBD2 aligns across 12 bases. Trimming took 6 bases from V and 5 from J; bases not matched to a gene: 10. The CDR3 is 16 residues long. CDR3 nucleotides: TGTGCCAGCAGATGGAGGGGGACTAGCGGGTGGGAGACCCAGTACTTC. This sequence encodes CASRWRGTSGWETQYF.

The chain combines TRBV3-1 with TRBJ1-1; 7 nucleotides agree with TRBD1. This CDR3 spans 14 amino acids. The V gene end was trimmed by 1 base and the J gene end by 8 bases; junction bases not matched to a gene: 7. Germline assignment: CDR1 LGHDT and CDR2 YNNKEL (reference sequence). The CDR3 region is CASSQVGTVTEAFF. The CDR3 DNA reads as TGTGCCAGCAGCCAAGTCGGGACAGTTACCGAAGCTTTCTTT.

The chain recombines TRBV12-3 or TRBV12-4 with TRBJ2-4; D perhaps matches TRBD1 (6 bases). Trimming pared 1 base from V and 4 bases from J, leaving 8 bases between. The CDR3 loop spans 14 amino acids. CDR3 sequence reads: CASSLGTEKNIQYF. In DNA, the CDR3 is TGTGCCAGCAGTTTAGGGACAGAGAAAAACATTCAGTACTTC.

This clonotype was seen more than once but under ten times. CDR3 sequence: CASSPRWGTEAFF. The CDR3 DNA reads TGTGCCAGCAGTCCCCGGTGGGGCACTGAAGCTTTCTTT. The rearrangement uses TRBV12-3 or TRBV12-4 and TRBJ1-1; no definite D call. Trimming removed 5 bases from V and 4 bases from J, with 11 bases in between. CDR3 length equals 13 residues.

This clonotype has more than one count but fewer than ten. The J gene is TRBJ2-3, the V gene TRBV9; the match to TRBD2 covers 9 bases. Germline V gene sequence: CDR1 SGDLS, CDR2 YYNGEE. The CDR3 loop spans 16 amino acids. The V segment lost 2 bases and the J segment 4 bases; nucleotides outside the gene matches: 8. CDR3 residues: CASSVRGGGGADTQYF. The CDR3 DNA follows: TGTGCCAGCAGCGTGCGGGGGGGAGGAGGGGCAGATACGCAGTATTTT.

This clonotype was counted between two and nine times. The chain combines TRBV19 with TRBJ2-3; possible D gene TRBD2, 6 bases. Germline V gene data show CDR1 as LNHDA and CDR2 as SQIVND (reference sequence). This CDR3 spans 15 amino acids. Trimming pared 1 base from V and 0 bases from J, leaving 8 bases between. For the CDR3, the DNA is TGTGCCAGTAGTATAGGTGCGGGGAGCACAGATACGCAGTATTTT. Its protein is CASSIGAGSTDTQYF.

The CDR3 reads CASSSLTGDSRHRHSYEQYF. As DNA, the CDR3 is TGTGCCAGCAGCTCACTAACCGGGGACAGCCGACACCGTCACTCCTACGAGCAGTACTTC. V usage is TRBV5-6 and J usage is TRBJ2-7; 7 bases match TRBD1. The CDR3 is 20 residues long. Per the germline V gene, CDR1 is SGHDT and CDR2 is YYEEEE. V was pared by 3 bases and J by 0 bases, with 21 bases of the junction left unmatched.

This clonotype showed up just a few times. CDR3 loop: CSVEVNRDQPQHF. CDR3 nucleotides: TGCAGCGTTGAAGTAAACAGGGATCAGCCCCAGCATTTT. The chain is built from TRBV29-1 and TRBJ1-5, with D perhaps TRBD1 (6 bases). The CDR3 is made up of 13 amino acids. Germline CDR1 reads SQVTM; CDR2 reads ANQGSEA. Trimming removed 1 base at V and 5 bases at J, with 9 bases between.

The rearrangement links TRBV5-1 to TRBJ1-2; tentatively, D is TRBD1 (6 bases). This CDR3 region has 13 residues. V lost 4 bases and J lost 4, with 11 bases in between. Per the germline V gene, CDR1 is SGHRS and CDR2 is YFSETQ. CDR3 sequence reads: CASSEDRSYGYTF. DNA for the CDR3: TGCGCCAGCAGCGAGGACAGATCCTATGGCTACACCTTC.

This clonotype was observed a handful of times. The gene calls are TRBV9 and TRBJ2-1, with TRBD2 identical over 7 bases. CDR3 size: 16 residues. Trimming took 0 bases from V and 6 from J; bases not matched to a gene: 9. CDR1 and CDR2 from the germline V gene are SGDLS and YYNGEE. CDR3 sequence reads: CASSVGPGLSVNEQFF. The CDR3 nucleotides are TGTGCCAGCAGCGTAGGACCGGGACTATCAGTCAATGAGCAGTTCTTC. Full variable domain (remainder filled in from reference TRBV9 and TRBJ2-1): DSGVTQTPKHLITATGQRVTLRCSPRSGDLSVYWYQQSLDQGLQFLIQYYNGEERAKGNILERFSAQQFPDLHSELNLSSLELGDSALYFCASSVGPGLSVNEQFFGPGTRLTVL.

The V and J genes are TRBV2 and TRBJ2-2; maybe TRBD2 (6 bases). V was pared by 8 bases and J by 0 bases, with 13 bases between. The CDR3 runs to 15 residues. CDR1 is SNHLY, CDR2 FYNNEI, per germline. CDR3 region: CASHLGTPNTGELFF. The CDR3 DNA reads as TGTGCCAGCCACCTCGGGACTCCGAACACCGGGGAGCTGTTTTTT.

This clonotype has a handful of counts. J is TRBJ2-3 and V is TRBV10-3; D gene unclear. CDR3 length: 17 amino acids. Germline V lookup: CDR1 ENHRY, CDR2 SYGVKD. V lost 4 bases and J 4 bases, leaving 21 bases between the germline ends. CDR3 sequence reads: CAISGSSPTQPSDTQYF. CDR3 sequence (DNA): TGTGCCATCAGTGGCAGTAGCCCGACCCAGCCCTCAGATACGCAGTATTTT.

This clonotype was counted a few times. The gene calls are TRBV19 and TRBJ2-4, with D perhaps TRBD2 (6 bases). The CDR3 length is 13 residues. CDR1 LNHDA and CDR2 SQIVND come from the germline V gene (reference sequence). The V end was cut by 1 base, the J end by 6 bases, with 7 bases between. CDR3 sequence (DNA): TGTGCCAGTAGTATAGGGGGAGGAAACATTCAGTACTTC. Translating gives CASSIGGGNIQYF.

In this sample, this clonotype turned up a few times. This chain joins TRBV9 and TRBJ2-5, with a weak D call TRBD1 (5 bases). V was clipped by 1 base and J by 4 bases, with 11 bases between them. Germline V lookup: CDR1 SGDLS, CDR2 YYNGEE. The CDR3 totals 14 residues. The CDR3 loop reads CASSVSQGRETQYF. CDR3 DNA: TGTGCCAGCAGCGTAAGTCAGGGAAGAGAGACCCAGTACTTC.

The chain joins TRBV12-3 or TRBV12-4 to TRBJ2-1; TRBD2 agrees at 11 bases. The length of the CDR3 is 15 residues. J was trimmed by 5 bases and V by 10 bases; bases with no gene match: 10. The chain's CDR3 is CAIGTGTSGNNEQFF. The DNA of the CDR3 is TGTGCCATCGGGACCGGGACTAGCGGAAACAATGAGCAGTTCTTC.